This passage covers 10 T cell receptor beta chains from one sample sequenced in a study of blood T cell repertoires in COVID-19. Profiled with immunoSEQ multiplex PCR; TCRdb holds only in-frame clones, not every one. Here the sample spans approximately 480,000 clones, approximately 86% being singletons. Sequenced sample: PBMCs or T cells enriched from blood (not recorded which). The receptors stem from a woman younger than 30 who had recovered from COVID-19.

V is TRBV21-1 and J is TRBJ1-1; TRBD1 was called by the table and not checked on the DNA. TRBV21-1 is an annotated pseudogene. The CDR3 spans 16 residues. In DNA, the CDR3 is TGTGCCAGCACCTCCGGGACACTCTTGTCTAACACTGAAGCTTTCTTT. Its protein product is CASTSGTLLSNTEAFF.

The rearrangement links TRBV5-1 to TRBJ2-7; TRBD1 matches at 9 bases. This CDR3 is 16 amino acids long. Trimming cost V 4 bases and J 4 bases; bases outside gene matches: 12. CDR1 and CDR2 from the germline V gene are SGHRS and YFSETQ. This CDR3 is CASSLRGGQGDYEQYF. The CDR3 DNA follows: TGCGCCAGCAGCCTAAGGGGGGGACAGGGCGATTACGAGCAGTACTTC. Combining the CDR3 with reference TRBV5-1 and TRBJ2-7 gives the whole variable domain KAGVTQTPRYLIKTRGQQVTLSCSPISGHRSVSWYQQTPGQGLQFLFEYFSETQRNKGNFPGRFSGRQFSNSRSEMNVSTLELGDSALYLCASSLRGGQGDYEQYFGPGTRLTVT.

The chain recombines TRBV7-2 with TRBJ1-1; D is possibly TRBD1 (6 bases). Per the germline V gene, CDR1 is SGHTA and CDR2 is FQGNSA. There are 14 residues in the CDR3. V dropped 5 bases and J dropped 10 bases, with 20 bases sitting between them. The CDR3 reads CASSPIVGGAVAFF. The CDR3 DNA reads TGTGCCAGCAGCCCAATAGTCGGGGGGGCAGTAGCTTTCTTT. Supplemented by reference TRBV7-2 and TRBJ1-1, the full variable domain reads GAGVSQSPSNKVTEKGKDVELRCDPISGHTALYWYRQSLGQGLEFLIYFQGNSAPDKSGLPSDRFSAERTGGSVSTLTIQRTQQEDSAVYLCASSPIVGGAVAFFGQGTRLTVV.

The chain carries TRBV5-1 and TRBJ2-4, with D tentatively TRBD1 (5 bases). CDR1 SGHRS and CDR2 YFSETQ come from the germline V gene. The CDR3 covers 14 residues. The V and J ends lost 4 bases and 0 bases respectively, with 8 bases between them. The CDR3 sequence is CASSETVAKNIQYF. CDR3 coding DNA: TGCGCCAGCAGCGAGACAGTAGCCAAAAACATTCAGTACTTC.

The J gene is TRBJ1-2, the V gene TRBV19; D is ambiguous. Germline V gene lookup returns CDR1 LNHDA and CDR2 SQIVND (reference sequence). CDR3 length: 14 amino acids. Trimming took 3 bases from V and 3 from J, leaving 11 bases between them. The CDR3, as DNA: TGTGCCAGTAGTATCTCCCGGGATTACTATGGCTACACCTTC. It specifies CASSISRDYYGYTF.

The gene calls are TRBV30 and TRBJ1-1, with D perhaps matching TRBD1 (5 bases). Trimming left V 2 bases short and J 3 bases short, with 13 bases between. Germline loops: CDR1 GTSNPN, CDR2 SVGIG (reference sequence). The CDR3 contains 14 residues. This CDR3 is CAWSMGRIDTEAFF. The CDR3 nucleotides are TGTGCCTGGAGTATGGGGCGAATAGACACTGAAGCTTTCTTT.

The chain links TRBV11-2 to TRBJ2-2, with TRBD2 matching over 9 bases. Per the germline V gene, CDR1 is SGHAT and CDR2 is FQNNGV. V lost 2 bases, J lost 6 bases, and 7 bases stayed unmatched. The CDR3 is 16 amino acids. CDR3 sequence reads: CASSLWGTSWAGELFF. The CDR3 DNA is TGTGCCAGCAGCTTATGGGGGACTAGCTGGGCCGGGGAGCTGTTTTTT.

This clone was seen once. The chain is built from TRBV28 and TRBJ1-1; D possibly corresponds to TRBD1 (6 bases). CDR3 size: 16 residues. Trimming left V 4 bases short and J 7 bases short, with 22 bases between. Germline CDR1 MDHEN, CDR2 SYDVKM. CDR3 nucleotide sequence: TGTGCCAGCAGTTCGCCAGGGGAATTGAGAGGTGGTGAAGCTTTCTTT. This codes for CASSSPGELRGGEAFF.

The V call is TRBV4-1, the J call TRBJ1-5, with TRBD1 matching 7 bases. This CDR3 is built from 17 residues. V lost 3 bases to trimming and J lost 7 bases; unmatched junction nucleotides: 15. Germline-derived CDR1 and CDR2 are MGHRA and YSYEKL. CDR3 sequence: CASSHLARDSRGQPQHF. The CDR3 DNA sequence: TGCGCCAGCAGCCACCTAGCCCGGGACAGTAGGGGACAGCCCCAGCATTTT.

The chain is built from TRBV15 and TRBJ2-5, with D possibly TRBD1 on 5 matching bases. V lost 3 bases and J 1 base, leaving 9 bases between the germline ends. From germline, CDR1 is LNHNV and CDR2 YYDKDF (reference sequence). There are 14 residues in the CDR3. The CDR3 bases are TGTGCCACCAGCAGGGACACGACCCAAGAGACCCAGTACTTC. It translates to CATSRDTTQETQYF. Together with reference TRBV15 and TRBJ2-5, the CDR3 gives the full variable domain: DAMVIQNPRYQVTQFGKPVTLSCSQTLNHNVMYWYQQKSSQAPKLLFHYYDKDFNNEADTPDNFQSRRPNTSFCFLDIRSPGLGDTAMYLCATSRDTTQETQYFGPGTRLLVL.